Listed here are 11 T cell receptor beta chains from one sample, sequenced in a study of blood T cell repertoires in COVID-19. Some clones are missing from TCRdb's copy, which holds only in-frame ones; the method was immunoSEQ multiplex PCR. The repertoire has around 300,000 clones, 75% to 90% of them found once; the top ten carry approximately 10%. The specimen was peripheral blood. The receptors originated from a woman in her seventies with acute or convalescent COVID-19.

The genes are TRBV5-4 and TRBJ1-1; D remains unclear. The CDR3 consists of 14 residues. V gave up 5 bases and J gave up 0 bases, with 11 bases separating them. Germline V lookup: CDR1 SGHNT, CDR2 YYREEE (reference sequence). The CDR3 DNA reads as TGTGCCAGCAGTCCTTCATCGGTGAACACTGAAGCTTTCTTT. It encodes CASSPSSVNTEAFF.

The chain links TRBV5-4 to TRBJ2-2, with 11 bases lining up with TRBD2. The CDR3 runs 15 residues. Trimming took 6 bases from V and 4 from J; bases not matched to a gene: 5. CDR1 and CDR2 (germline): SGHNT, YYREEE (reference sequence). The CDR3 here is CASTLAGGGTGELFF. CDR3 nucleotide sequence: TGTGCCAGCACCTTAGCGGGGGGGGGCACCGGGGAGCTGTTTTTT. The full variable domain, its missing parts supplied by reference TRBV5-4 and TRBJ2-2, is ETGVTQSPTHLIKTRGQQVTLRCSSQSGHNTVSWYQQALGQGPQFIFQYYREEENGRGNFPPRFSGLQFPNYSSELNVNALELDDSALYLCASTLAGGGTGELFFGEGSRLTVL.

The V call is TRBV4-1, the J call TRBJ1-2, with D possibly being TRBD1 (5 bases). The CDR3 covers 17 residues. The V gene lost 4 bases and the J gene lost 6 bases, with 24 bases spanning the gap. From germline, CDR1 is MGHRA and CDR2 YSYEKL. Here the CDR3 DNA reads TGCGCCAGCAGCCCCTCCCCCGGCAGGGATTTAAGGAATGGCTACACCTTC. This translates into CASSPSPGRDLRNGYTF.

This clone appeared a few times. V and J are TRBV6-5 and TRBJ1-2, with a possible D match to TRBD1 (6 bases). In germline, CDR1 is MNHEY, CDR2 SVGAGI. This CDR3 comprises 11 residues. V shed 6 bases and J shed 8 bases, with 10 bases lying between them. This chain's CDR3 is CASRTTGGYTF. As DNA, the CDR3 is TGTGCCAGCAGAACCACAGGGGGCTACACCTTC.

The chain combines TRBV5-4 with TRBJ2-3; TRBD1 matches at 7 bases. This CDR3 contains 15 residues. The ends lost 3 bases at V and 0 bases at J; junction bases unmatched: 4. Per the germline V gene, CDR1 is SGHNT and CDR2 is YYREEE (reference sequence). CDR3 region: CASSSGQSSTDTQYF. The DNA of the CDR3 is TGTGCCAGCAGCTCGGGACAGTCGAGCACAGATACGCAGTATTTT.

The chain has TRBV5-4 and TRBJ2-3; 7 nucleotides agree with TRBD2. V was pared by 4 bases and J by 5 bases, with 10 bases of the junction left unmatched. The CDR3 spans 15 residues. Germline V gene sequence: CDR1 SGHNT, CDR2 YYREEE (reference sequence). The CDR3 DNA sequence: TGTGCCAGCAGCCCCTTGGGGGGGAGTGGAGATACGCAGTATTTT. This codes for CASSPLGGSGDTQYF.

The chain employs TRBV3-1 (or the pseudogene TRBV3-2) and TRBJ2-5, with TRBD1 matching 9 bases. V trimming: 4 bases; J trimming: 5 bases; junction bases outside the gene matches: 5. The CDR3 runs 14 residues. Germline V gives CDR1 LGHDT, CDR2 YNNKEL (reference sequence). The CDR3 loop reads CASSLGQGRETQYF. In nucleotides, the CDR3 is TGTGCCAGCAGCCTGGGACAGGGTCGCGAGACCCAGTACTTC.

This chain links TRBV14 with TRBJ2-2; TRBD1 might be the D (6 bases). The CDR3 spans 15 residues. V was clipped by 1 base and J by 4 bases, with 10 bases between them. Germline CDR1 reads SGHDN; CDR2 reads FVKESK. The CDR3 loop reads CASSQGQAGTGELFF. The CDR3 DNA reads as TGTGCCAGCAGCCAAGGACAGGCGGGCACCGGGGAGCTGTTTTTT.

CDR3 in amino acids: CASSPSGGNTDTQYF. Here the CDR3 DNA reads TGTGCCAGCAGTCCTAGCGGGGGGAACACAGATACGCAGTATTTT. The chain has TRBV9 and TRBJ2-3, with 11 nucleotides matching TRBD2. Germline CDR1 SGDLS, CDR2 YYNGEE. The CDR3 spans 15 residues. V shed 5 bases, J shed 2 bases, and the junction held 4 bases outside the gene matches.

The chain recombines TRBV9 with TRBJ2-1; D is unresolved. Germline CDR1 reads SGDLS; CDR2 reads YYNGEE. V gave up 4 bases and J gave up 8 bases, with 10 bases separating them. This CDR3 contains 12 residues. Here the CDR3 reads CASSPRSDEQFF. In DNA, the CDR3 is TGTGCCAGCAGCCCGAGAAGCGATGAGCAGTTCTTC.

The rearrangement uses TRBV10-3 and TRBJ2-6; the D gene is possibly TRBD1 (5 bases). Germline V gene data show CDR1 as ENHRY and CDR2 as SYGVKD. There are 15 residues in the CDR3. Trimming removed 6 bases at V and 0 bases at J, with 9 bases between. The CDR3 nucleotides read TGTGCCATCAGACCAGGGTACTCTGGGGCCAACGTCCTGACTTTC. The encoded protein is CAIRPGYSGANVLTF.